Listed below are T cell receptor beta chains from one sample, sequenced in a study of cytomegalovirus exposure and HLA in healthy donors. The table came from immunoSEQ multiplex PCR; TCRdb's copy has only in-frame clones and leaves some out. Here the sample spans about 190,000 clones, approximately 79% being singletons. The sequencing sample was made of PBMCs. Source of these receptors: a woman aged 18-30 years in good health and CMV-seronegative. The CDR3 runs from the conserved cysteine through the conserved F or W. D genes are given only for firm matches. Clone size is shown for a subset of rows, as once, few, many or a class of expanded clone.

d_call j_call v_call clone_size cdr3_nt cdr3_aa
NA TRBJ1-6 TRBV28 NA TGTGCCAGCAGTTTGGGGGGGCGCGAGCCCCTCCACTTT CASSLGGREPLHF
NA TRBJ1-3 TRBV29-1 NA TGCAGCGTTGAAGATCGGACTACTCCTGACATTATCTCTGGAAACACCATATATTTT CSVEDRTTPDIISGNTIYF
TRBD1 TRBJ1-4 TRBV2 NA TGTGCCAGCATTACGAAGGGGGCCATTAATGAAAAACTGTTTTTT CASITKGAINEKLFF
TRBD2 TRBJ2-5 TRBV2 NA TGTGCCAGCAGGATAGGGACTAGCGGGAGAGAGACCCAGTACTTC CASRIGTSGRETQYF
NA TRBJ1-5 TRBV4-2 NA TGTGCCAGCAGCCCTCGGGGTAGCAATCAGCCCCAGCATTTT CASSPRGSNQPQHF
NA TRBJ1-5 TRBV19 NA TGTGCCAGTAGTATAAGGGAGGGCAATCAGCCCCAGCATTTT CASSIREGNQPQHF
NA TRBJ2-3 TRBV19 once TGTGCCAGTAGTATTGAGGAGGGAGGCATGGCAGATACGCAGTATTTT CASSIEEGGMADTQYF
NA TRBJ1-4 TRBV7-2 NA TGTGCCAGCAGCTTACGGGTACCCAGTGAAAAACTGTTTTTT CASSLRVPSEKLFF
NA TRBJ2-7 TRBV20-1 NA TGCAGTGCGGGCAGGGTAAACGAGCAGTACTTC CSAGRVNEQYF
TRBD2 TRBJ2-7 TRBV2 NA TGTGCCAGCAGTGCGTGGCAGCGGGAGAACCCCTACGAGCAGTACTTC CASSAWQRENPYEQYF
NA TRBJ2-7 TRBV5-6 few TGTGCCAGCAGCTTTTTGGGCAGGGCCGTATTAACCTACGAGCAGTACTTC CASSFLGRAVLTYEQYF
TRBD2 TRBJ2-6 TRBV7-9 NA TGTGCCAGCAGCTCGGGACTAGCGGGGGCTGGGGCCAACGTCCTGACTTTC CASSSGLAGAGANVLTF
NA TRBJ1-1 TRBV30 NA TGTGCCTGGAGGGAGTACGGGAACACTGAAGCTTTCTTT CAWREYGNTEAFF
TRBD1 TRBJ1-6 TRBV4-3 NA TGCGCCAGCAGCCAACGACAGGGAGGTAACTCACCCCTCCACTTT CASSQRQGGNSPLHF
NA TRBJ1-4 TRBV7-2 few TGTGCCAGCAGCTCCGACAGGTTTAATGAAAAACTGTTTTTT CASSSDRFNEKLFF
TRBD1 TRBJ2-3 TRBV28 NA TGTGCCAGCAGAGTGGGGACAGGGGACGCAGATACGCAGTATTTT CASRVGTGDADTQYF
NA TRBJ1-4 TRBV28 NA TGTGCCAGCACTCCTTCCCCGCTCGGAGGTGAAAAACTGTTTTTT CASTPSPLGGEKLFF
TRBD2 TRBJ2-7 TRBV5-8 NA TGTGCCAGCAGCCAAAGCGGGAGTAACGAGCAGTACTTC CASSQSGSNEQYF
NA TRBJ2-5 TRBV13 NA TGTGCCAGCAGCTTAGAGGGAGATGCGGAGACCCAGTACTTC CASSLEGDAETQYF
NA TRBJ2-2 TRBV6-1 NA TGTGCCAGCAGTTCCATGCCCGACAGCGGGGAGCTGTTTTTT CASSSMPDSGELFF
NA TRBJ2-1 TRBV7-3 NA TGTGCCAGCAGCTTAAATGGGCGGGGCCACAATGAGCAGTTCTTC CASSLNGRGHNEQFF
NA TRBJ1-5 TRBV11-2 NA TGTGCCAGCAGCTTAGGTTGGCAGGGGAATCAGCCCCAGCATTTT CASSLGWQGNQPQHF
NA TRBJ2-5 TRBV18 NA TGTGCCAGCTCCCCCGGGAACCAAGAGACCCAGTACTTC CASSPGNQETQYF
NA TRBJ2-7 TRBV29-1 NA TGCAGCGTAACCCGGGACTCCCCCTACGAGCAGTACTTC CSVTRDSPYEQYF
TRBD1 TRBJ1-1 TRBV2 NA TGTGCCAGCAGTAACAGGGGGACGAACACTGAAGCTTTCTTT CASSNRGTNTEAFF
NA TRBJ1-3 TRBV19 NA TGTGCCAGTAGTGTCCAGGGTGTTGCTGGAAACACCATATATTTT CASSVQGVAGNTIYF
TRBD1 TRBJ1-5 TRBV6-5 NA TGTGCCAGCAGTTTAACAGGGGGCGGACTGCCCCAGCATTTT CASSLTGGGLPQHF
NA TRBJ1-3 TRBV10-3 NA TGTGCCATCAGTGAGTCTACAGGAGTAGGGGCTGGAAACACCATATATTTT CAISESTGVGAGNTIYF
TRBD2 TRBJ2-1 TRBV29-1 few TGCAGCGTTGAAGATAGTCGGCGGGAGGCATACAATGAGCAGTTCTTC CSVEDSRREAYNEQFF
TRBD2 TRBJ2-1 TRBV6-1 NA TGTGCCAGCAGGGGACGGGACTACCCGAATGAGCAGTTCTTC CASRGRDYPNEQFF
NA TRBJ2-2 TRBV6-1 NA TGTGCCAGCAGTGAAGCGCGACAGAACACCGGGGAGCTGTTTTTT CASSEARQNTGELFF
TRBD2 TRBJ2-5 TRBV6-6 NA TGTGCCAGCAGTTTCCGACTAGCCGAAGAGACCCAGTACTTC CASSFRLAEETQYF
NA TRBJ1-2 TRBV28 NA TGTGCCAGCAGTTTTCCCTCCAGGGGCAGCTATGGCTACACCTTC CASSFPSRGSYGYTF
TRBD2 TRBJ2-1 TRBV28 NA TGTGCCAGCAGTTTACCGACTAGCGGGGAATCCTACAATGAGCAGTTCTTC CASSLPTSGESYNEQFF
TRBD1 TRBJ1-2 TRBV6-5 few TGTGCCAGCAGTTCGGACAGGCGAGGCTACACCTTC CASSSDRRGYTF
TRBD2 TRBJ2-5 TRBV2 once TGTGCCAGCAGTTACACTAGCGGGGGATTCAAAGAGACCCAGTACTTC CASSYTSGGFKETQYF
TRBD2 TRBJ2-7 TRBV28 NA TGTGCCAGCAGTTTAGGATCTAGCGGCTCCTACGAGCAGTACTTC CASSLGSSGSYEQYF
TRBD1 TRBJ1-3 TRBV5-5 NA TGTGCCAGCAGCACAGGGGGCGCGTGGGGAAACACCATATATTTT CASSTGGAWGNTIYF
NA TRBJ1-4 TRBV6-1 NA TGTGCCAGCAGGAAGACTTCAACTAATGAAAAACTGTTTTTT CASRKTSTNEKLFF
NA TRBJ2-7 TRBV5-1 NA TGCGCCAGCAGCCCATTCGGGGTGTACGAGCAGTACTTC CASSPFGVYEQYF
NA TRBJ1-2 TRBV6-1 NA TGTGCCAGCAGTGAAGCGGGCCACCCTCAGCCTAACTACACCTTC CASSEAGHPQPNYTF
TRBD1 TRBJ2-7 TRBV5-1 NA TGCGCCAGCAGCCGAGGTAGGGGACAGGGCTCTCCGAATTCCTACGAGCAGTACTTC CASSRGRGQGSPNSYEQYF
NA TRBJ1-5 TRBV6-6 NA TGTGCCAGCACCCTTAATTATCAGCCCCAGCATTTT CASTLNYQPQHF
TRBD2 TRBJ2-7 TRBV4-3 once TGCGCCAGCAGCCCGGCGGCGGGGGGATGGTCCGAGCAGTACTTC CASSPAAGGWSEQYF
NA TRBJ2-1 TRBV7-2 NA TGTGCCAGCAGCTTAGAGGGGATTGAGCAGTTCTTC CASSLEGIEQFF
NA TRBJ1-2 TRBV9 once TGTGCCAGCAGCGTGACGTCTAAGGGGGTGGGTTATGGCTACACCTTC CASSVTSKGVGYGYTF
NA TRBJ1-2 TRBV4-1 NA TGCGCCAGCAGCCAAGATGGACAAGTCTATGGCTACACCTTC CASSQDGQVYGYTF
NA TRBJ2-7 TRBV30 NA TGTGCCTGGGGGGCTAGGTACGAGCAGTACTTC CAWGARYEQYF
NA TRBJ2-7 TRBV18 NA TGTGCCAGCTCCGCTAAGCCTTCCACCTACGAGCAGTACTTC CASSAKPSTYEQYF